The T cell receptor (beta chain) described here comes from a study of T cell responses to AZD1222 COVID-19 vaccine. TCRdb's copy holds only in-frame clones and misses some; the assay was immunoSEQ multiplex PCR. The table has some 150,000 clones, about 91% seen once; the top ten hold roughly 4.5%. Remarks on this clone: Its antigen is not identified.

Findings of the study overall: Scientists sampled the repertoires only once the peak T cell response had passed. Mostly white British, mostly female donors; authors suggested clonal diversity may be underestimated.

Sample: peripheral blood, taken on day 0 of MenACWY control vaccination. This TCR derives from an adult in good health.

Written as DNA, the CDR3 is TGTGCCAGTAGTATCCGGCAGGGCCGAGATACGCAGTATTTT. Translation: CASSIRQGRDTQYF. The chain uses TRBV19 and TRBJ2-3; a possible D gene is TRBD1 (5 bases). Deletions cut 3 bases from V and 5 bases from J, with 12 bases between. From germline, CDR1 is LNHDA and CDR2 SQIVND (reference sequence). This CDR3 region has 14 residues.